This T cell receptor (beta chain) was recorded in a study of T cell clonality in common variable immunodeficiency. Study observations and caveats: Authors noted CVID clonality's cause needs subpopulation repertoire sequencing. Patient heterogeneity in the CVID cohort limited correlations between repertoire features and clinical complications. Fewer deletions and N-nucleotide insertions were reportedly seen in common variable immunodeficiency TCR beta sequences.

Sequencing input was equivalent genomic DNA from CVID and controls. Generated by immunoSEQ multiplex PCR, the TCRdb table keeps only in-frame clones and is missing some. The repertoire consists of around 45,000 clones, none detected only once. In this sample, this clone turned up many times. Antigen unknown. Sequencing ends 3 residues short of the CDR3 end; the germline J gene provides the rest. CDR1 and CDR2 from the germline V gene are GTSNPN and SVGIG (reference sequence). The ends were cut back, 3 bases at V and 6 bases at J, with 5 bases in the middle. CDR3 length: 11 amino acids. The rearrangement joins TRBV30 to TRBJ2-2; D call uncertain. What was sequenced was peripheral blood mononuclear cells. The sequence derives from a person aged 18 to 69 in good health. The CDR3 bases that were read are TGTGCCTGGAGGTCGGCCGGGGAG. This codes for CAWRSAGE. The CDR3 in its entirety is CAWRSAGELFF.